The sequence of this TCR beta chain was determined in a study of vaccination and CD4 T cells after COVID-19. Whole-study context: Cells were stimulated with overlapping spike peptide pools from SARS-CoV-2, HCoV-NL63, HCoV-OC43 and HCoV-229E.

Regarding treatment: roughly 11-day PBMC culture with coronavirus spike peptide pools or control peptides (ViraFEST assay). ViraFEST expanded antigen-specific T cells with peptide pools, then sequenced TCRs. The germline gives CDR1 MDHEN, CDR2 SYDVKM. This CDR3 has 15 amino acids. V was clipped by 6 bases and J by 3 bases; unmatched bases: 9. The Oncomine TCR Beta short-read assay was applied to DNA of cultured CD4+ T cells. Genomic DNA was drawn out of CD4+ T cells grown in culture. Via MiXCR, TCRdb re-called the PCR reads, giving one row per CDR3 protein. The table includes roughly 13,000 distinct CDR3 sequences, under 75% detected once. Study-wide findings and caveats: Spike mono-reactivity was shown by 304 of 307 vaccine-specific clones in convalescent patients.

Of note for this clonotype: Its antigen is unidentified.

The sample taken for sequencing was CD4+ T cells from blood, cultured in vitro. The receptor's source is a human donor who had recovered from COVID-19. The chain employs TRBV28 and TRBJ1-2; 8 bases agree with TRBD1. The CDR3 loop reads CASRNIPGGYYGYTF. The DNA of the CDR3 is TGTGCCAGCAGAAATATACCAGGGGGCTACTATGGCTACACCTTC.